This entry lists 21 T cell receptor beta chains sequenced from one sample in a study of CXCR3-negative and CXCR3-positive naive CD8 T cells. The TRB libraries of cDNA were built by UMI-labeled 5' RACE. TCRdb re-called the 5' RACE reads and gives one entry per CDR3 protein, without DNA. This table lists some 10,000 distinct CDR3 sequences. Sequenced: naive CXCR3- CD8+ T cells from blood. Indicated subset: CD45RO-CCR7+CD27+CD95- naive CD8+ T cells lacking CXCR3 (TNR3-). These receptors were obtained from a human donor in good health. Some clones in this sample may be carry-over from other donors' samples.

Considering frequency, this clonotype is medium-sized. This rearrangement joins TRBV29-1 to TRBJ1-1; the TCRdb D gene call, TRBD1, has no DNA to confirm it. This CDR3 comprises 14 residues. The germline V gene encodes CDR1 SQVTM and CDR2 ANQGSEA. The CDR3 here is CSGVPGRENTEAFF.

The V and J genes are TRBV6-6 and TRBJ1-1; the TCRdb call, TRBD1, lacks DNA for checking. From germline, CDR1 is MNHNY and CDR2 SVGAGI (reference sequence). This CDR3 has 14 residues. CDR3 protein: CASSAQGAGTEAFF.

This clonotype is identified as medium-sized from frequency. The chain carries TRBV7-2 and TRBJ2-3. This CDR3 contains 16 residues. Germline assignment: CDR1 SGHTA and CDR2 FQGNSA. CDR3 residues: CASSLGTSVGTDTQYF.

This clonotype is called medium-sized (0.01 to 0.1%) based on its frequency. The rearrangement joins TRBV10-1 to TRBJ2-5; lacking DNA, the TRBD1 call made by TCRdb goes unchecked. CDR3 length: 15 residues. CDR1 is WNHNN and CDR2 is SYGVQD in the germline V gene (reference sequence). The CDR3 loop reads CASSALTGLGETQYF.

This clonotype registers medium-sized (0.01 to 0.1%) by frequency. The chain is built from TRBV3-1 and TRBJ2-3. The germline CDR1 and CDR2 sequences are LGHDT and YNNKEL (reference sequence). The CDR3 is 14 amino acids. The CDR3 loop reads CASSQDTSTDTQYF.

CDR3 in amino acids: CASSANAYNEQFF. J is TRBJ2-1 and V is TRBV19. CDR3 size: 13 residues. Germline-derived CDR1 and CDR2 are LNHDA and SQIVND (reference sequence).

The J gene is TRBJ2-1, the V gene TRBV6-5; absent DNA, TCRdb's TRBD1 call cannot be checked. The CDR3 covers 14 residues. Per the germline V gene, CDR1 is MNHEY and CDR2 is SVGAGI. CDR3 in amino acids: CAAGGTRVINEQFF.

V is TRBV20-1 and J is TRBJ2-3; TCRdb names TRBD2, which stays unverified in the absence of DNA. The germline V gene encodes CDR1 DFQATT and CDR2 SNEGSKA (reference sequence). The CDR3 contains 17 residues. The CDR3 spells CSAPGLAGVRSTDTQYF.

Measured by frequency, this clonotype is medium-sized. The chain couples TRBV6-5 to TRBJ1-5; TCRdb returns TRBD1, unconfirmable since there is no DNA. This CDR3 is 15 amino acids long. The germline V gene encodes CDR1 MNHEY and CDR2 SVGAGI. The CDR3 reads CASSYQWGENQPQHF.

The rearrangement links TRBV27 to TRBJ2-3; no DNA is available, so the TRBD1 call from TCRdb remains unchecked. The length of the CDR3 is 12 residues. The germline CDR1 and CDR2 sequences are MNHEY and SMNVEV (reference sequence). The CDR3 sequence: CASSPPTDTQYF.

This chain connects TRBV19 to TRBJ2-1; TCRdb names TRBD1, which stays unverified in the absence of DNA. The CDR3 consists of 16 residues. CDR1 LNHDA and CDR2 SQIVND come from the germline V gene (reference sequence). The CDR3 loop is CASSIPWGADYNEQFF.

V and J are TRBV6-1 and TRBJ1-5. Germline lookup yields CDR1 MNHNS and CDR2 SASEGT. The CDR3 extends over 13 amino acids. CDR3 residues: CASMAGVHQPQHF.

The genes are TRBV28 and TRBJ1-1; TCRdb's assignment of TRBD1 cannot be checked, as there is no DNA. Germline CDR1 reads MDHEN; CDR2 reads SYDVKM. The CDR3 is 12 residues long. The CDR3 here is CASSLQGTEAFF.

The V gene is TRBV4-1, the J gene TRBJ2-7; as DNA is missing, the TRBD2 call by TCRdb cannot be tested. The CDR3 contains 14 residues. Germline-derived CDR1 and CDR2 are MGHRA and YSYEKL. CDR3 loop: CASSPRTSGYEQYF.

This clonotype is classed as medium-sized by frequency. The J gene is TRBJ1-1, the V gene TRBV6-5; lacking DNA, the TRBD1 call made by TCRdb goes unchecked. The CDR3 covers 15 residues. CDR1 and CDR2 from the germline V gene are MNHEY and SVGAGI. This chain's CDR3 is CASSAAGTGNTEAFF.

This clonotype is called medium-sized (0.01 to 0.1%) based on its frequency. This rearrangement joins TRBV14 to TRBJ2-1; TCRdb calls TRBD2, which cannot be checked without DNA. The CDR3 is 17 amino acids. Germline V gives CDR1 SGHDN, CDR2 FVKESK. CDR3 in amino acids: CASSQDVGLAGDNEQFF.

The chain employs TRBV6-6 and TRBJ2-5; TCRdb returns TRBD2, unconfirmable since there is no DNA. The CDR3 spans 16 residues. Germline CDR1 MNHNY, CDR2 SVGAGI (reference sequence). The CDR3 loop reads CASSYGGGGTSETQYF.

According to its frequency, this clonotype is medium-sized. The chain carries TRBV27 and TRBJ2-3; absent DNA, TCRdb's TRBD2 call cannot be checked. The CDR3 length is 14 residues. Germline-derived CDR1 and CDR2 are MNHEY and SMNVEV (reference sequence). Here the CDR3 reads CASSLVAGASEQYF.

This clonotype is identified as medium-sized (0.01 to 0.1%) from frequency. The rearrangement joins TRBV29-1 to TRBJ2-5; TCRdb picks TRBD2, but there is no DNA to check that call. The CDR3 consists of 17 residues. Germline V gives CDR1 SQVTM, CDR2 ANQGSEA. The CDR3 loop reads CSVEQGLAGGTRKTQYF.

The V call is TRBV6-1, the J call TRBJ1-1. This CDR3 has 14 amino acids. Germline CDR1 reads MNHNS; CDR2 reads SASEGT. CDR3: CASSEARSLTEAFF.

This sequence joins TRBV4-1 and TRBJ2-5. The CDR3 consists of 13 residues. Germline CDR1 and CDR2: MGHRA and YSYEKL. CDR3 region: CASSQGRGETQYF.